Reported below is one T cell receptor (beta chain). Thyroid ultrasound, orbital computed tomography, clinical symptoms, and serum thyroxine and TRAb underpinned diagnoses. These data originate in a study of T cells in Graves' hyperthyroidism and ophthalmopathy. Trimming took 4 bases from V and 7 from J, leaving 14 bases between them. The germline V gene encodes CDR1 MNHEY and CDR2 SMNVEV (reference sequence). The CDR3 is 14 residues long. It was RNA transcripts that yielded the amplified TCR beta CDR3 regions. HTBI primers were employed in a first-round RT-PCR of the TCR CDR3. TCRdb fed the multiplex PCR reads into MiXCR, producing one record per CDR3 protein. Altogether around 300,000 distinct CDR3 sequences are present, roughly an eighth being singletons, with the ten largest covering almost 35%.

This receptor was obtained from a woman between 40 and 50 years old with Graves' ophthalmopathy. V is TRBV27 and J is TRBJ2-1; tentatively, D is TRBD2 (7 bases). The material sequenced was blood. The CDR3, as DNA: TGTGCCAGCAGTTCCCGGGGGGCCGTGAATGAGCAGTTCTTC. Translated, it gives CASSSRGAVNEQFF.